These 7 T cell receptor beta chains were sequenced from one sample in a study of blood T cell repertoires in COVID-19. The protocol was immunoSEQ multiplex PCR, while the TCRdb copy is restricted to in-frame clones and leaves out a portion. The sample carries a few hundred thousand clones, approximately 80% recorded once. Material for sequencing was peripheral blood. The source is a woman aged 60 to 75 who had recovered from COVID-19.

In its sample, this clone was seen once. The chain combines TRBV6-5 with TRBJ2-3, with 7 bases fitting TRBD2. The V gene's germline CDR1 is MNHEY and CDR2 SVGAGI. Unmatched junction bases numbered 15, after V lost 11 bases and J lost 4 bases. The CDR3 has 15 amino acids. CDR3 DNA sequence: TGTGCCGCGAATTCCCTCAGCGGGGAGGCAGATACGCAGTATTTT. Translating it yields CAANSLSGEADTQYF.

This chain uses TRBV19 with TRBJ2-4, with 7 positions matching TRBD2. The CDR3 consists of 14 residues. V lost 1 base and J lost 4; bases outside the gene matches: 1. CDR1 is LNHDA and CDR2 is SQIVND in the germline V gene (reference sequence). The CDR3 here is CASSIGREKNIQYF. Written as DNA, the CDR3 is TGTGCCAGTAGTATAGGGCGGGAGAAAAACATTCAGTACTTC.

The chain employs TRBV6-2 or TRBV6-3 and TRBJ1-1; D unresolved. The length of the CDR3 is 14 residues. Trimming left V 6 bases short and J 1 base short, with 12 bases between. CDR1 is MNHEY and CDR2 is SVGEGT in the germline V gene. CDR3 in amino acids: CASSSYPENTEAFF. The DNA of the CDR3 is TGTGCCAGCAGCTCCTACCCCGAGAACACTGAAGCTTTCTTT.

The rearrangement uses TRBV19 and TRBJ1-1; tentative D call: TRBD1 (5 bases). V lost 1 base, J lost 0 bases, and 6 bases lay in between. Germline lookup yields CDR1 LNHDA and CDR2 SQIVND (reference sequence). This CDR3 spans 14 amino acids. The CDR3 here is CASSIGGVNTEAFF. DNA for the CDR3: TGTGCCAGTAGTATAGGGGGGGTGAACACTGAAGCTTTCTTT.

V is TRBV5-8 and J is TRBJ1-1; TRBD1 aligns across 7 bases. V was pared by 8 bases and J by 6 bases, with 10 bases of the junction left unmatched. The germline V gene has CDR1 SGHTS and CDR2 YDEGEE. The CDR3 is 13 residues long. Written as DNA, the CDR3 is TGTGCCAGTCAGACAGGGTGGACGTCTGAAGCTTTCTTT. Residues: CASQTGWTSEAFF.

This chain links TRBV18 with TRBJ2-6, with 10 bases identical to TRBD1. The V and J ends lost 5 bases and 3 bases, in that order; junction bases with no gene match: 10. Germline V gene sequence: CDR1 KGHSH, CDR2 LQKENI. The CDR3 totals 18 residues. In DNA form, the CDR3 reads TGTGCCAGCTCATCACTCGGACAGGGGGGAGGTGGGGCCAACGTCCTGACTTTC. Translation gives CASSSLGQGGGGANVLTF.

The chain is built from TRBV19 and TRBJ1-2; 9 bases agree with TRBD1. CDR1 and CDR2 (germline): LNHDA, SQIVND (reference sequence). V lost 5 bases, J lost 5 bases, and 9 bases stayed unmatched. This CDR3 is built from 15 residues. This CDR3 is CASSPSQGAAYGYTF. In DNA form, the CDR3 reads TGTGCCAGTAGTCCATCACAGGGGGCGGCTTATGGCTACACCTTC.